This T cell receptor beta chain derives from a study of blood T cell repertoires in COVID-19. Authors' analysis steps: Reference gene primer amplification yielded estimated nucleated cell counts. Libraries were prepared by immunoSEQ multiplex PCR; TCRdb keeps only in-frame clonotypes and omits some of them. V, J and clone size are those of that table, while D and trimming were read from the DNA. The sample yields around 620,000 clones, about 90% seen once. CDR3 length: 16 amino acids. V shed 2 bases and J 4 bases; nucleotides not matched to a gene: 7. Per germline, CDR1 LGHDT and CDR2 YNNKEL (reference sequence).

Material: peripheral blood. This clonotype was sampled from a woman aged 18-35 years with acute or convalescent COVID-19. The chain uses TRBV3-1 (or the pseudogene TRBV3-2) and TRBJ1-3, with TRBD1 matching 8 bases. The CDR3 region is CASSQTDRGWGNTIYF. The DNA of the CDR3 is TGTGCCAGCAGCCAAACAGACAGGGGATGGGGAAACACCATATATTTT.